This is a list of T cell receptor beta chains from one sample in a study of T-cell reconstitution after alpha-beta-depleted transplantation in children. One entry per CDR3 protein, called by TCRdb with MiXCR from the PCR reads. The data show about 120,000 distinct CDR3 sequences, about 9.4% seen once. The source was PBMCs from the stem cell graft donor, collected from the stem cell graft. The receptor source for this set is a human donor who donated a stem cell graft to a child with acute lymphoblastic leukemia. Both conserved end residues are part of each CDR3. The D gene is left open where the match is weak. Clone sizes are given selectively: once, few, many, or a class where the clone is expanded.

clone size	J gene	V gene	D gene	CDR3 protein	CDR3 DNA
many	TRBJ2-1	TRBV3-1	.	CASSGNYNEQFF	TGTGCCAGCTCAGGGAACTACAATGAGCAGTTCTTC
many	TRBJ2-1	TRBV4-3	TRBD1	CASSRQGEGVNEQFF	TGCGCCAGCAGCCGACAGGGGGAAGGTGTGAATGAGCAGTTCTTC
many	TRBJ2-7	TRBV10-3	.	CAIAEAGLNYEQYF	TGTGCCATCGCCGAAGCCGGGCTCAACTACGAGCAGTACTTC
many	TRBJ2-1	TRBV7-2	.	CASSSSWWGGMENEQFF	TGTGCCAGCAGCTCCTCTTGGTGGGGCGGAATGGAAAATGAGCAGTTCTTC
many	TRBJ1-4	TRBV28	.	CASSPLRAGEEKLFF	TGTGCCAGCAGCCCCTTGAGGGCCGGGGAAGAAAAACTGTTTTTT
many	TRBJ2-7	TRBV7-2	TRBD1	CASSLAKGQSYEQYF	TGTGCCAGCAGCTTAGCGAAGGGACAGTCCTACGAGCAGTACTTC
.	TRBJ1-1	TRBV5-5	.	CASSSGPYTEAFF	TGTGCCAGCAGCTCGGGACCTTATACTGAAGCTTTCTTT
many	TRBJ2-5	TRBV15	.	CATTRGGKETQYF	TGTGCCACCACTCGTGGCGGAAAAGAGACCCAGTACTTC
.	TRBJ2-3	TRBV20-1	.	CSARDWAGATTDTQYF	TGCAGTGCTAGAGATTGGGCAGGGGCCACCACAGATACGCAGTATTTT
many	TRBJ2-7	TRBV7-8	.	CASSLGSGKQYF	TGTGCCAGCAGCTTAGGGTCGGGGAAGCAGTACTTC
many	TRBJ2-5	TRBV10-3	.	CAISPAPETQYF	TGTGCCATCAGTCCAGCCCCTGAGACCCAGTACTTC
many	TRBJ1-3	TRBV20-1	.	CSASAYVNTIYF	TGCAGTGCTAGTGCCTACGTGAACACCATATATTTT
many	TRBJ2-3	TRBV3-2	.	CASSLEGSGRAGDTQYF	TGTGCCAGCAGCCTCGAAGGTAGCGGGAGGGCCGGAGATACGCAGTATTTT
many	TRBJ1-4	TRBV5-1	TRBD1	CASSLDRGSGEKLFF	TGCGCCAGCAGCTTAGACAGGGGGAGCGGTGAAAAACTGTTTTTT
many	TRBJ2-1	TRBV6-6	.	CASSSAVGGSYNEQFF	TGTGCCAGCAGTTCAGCGGTGGGGGGCTCCTACAATGAGCAGTTCTTC
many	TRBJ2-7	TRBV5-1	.	CASSLRVEGSYEQYF	TGCGCCAGCAGCTTGCGGGTTGAGGGCTCCTACGAGCAGTACTTC
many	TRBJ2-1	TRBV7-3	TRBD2	CASSLVAGNYNEQFF	TGTGCCAGCAGCTTAGTAGCGGGAAACTACAATGAGCAGTTCTTC
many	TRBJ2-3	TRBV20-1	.	CSARDPQGRTDTQYF	TGCAGTGCTAGAGATCCCCAGGGCCGCACAGATACGCAGTATTTT
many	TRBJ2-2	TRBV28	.	CASIQWGVNTGELFF	TGTGCCAGCATTCAGTGGGGGGTGAACACCGGGGAGCTGTTTTTT
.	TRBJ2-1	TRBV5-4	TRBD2	CASSLGGGGSYNEQFF	TGTGCCAGCAGCTTGGGCGGGGGAGGGTCCTACAATGAGCAGTTCTTC
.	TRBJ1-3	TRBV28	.	CASRFRGWAGNTIYF	TGTGCCAGCAGGTTCAGGGGTTGGGCTGGAAACACCATATATTTT
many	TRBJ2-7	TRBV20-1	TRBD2	CSAGTSGRTYEQYF	TGCAGTGCTGGGACTAGCGGGAGGACATACGAGCAGTACTTC
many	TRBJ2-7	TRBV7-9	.	CASSFSRAYEQYF	TGTGCCAGCAGCTTCTCCAGAGCCTACGAGCAGTACTTC
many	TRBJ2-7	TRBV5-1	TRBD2	CASGLAGGIGEQYF	TGCGCCAGCGGCCTAGCGGGAGGAATCGGCGAGCAGTACTTC
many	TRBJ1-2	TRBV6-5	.	CASSYTRGRGSYTF	TGTGCCAGCAGTTACACGAGAGGGCGCGGGAGCTACACCTTC
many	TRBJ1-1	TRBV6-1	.	CASSTLRNTEAFF	TGTGCCAGCAGTACCCTGCGGAACACTGAAGCTTTCTTT
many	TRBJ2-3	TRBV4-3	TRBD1	CASSRSPGTGFPTDTQYF	TGCGCCAGCAGCCGTTCACCCGGGACAGGGTTCCCCACAGATACGCAGTATTTT
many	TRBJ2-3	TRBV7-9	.	CASSLGRQDTQYF	TGTGCCAGCAGCTTAGGACGGCAGGATACGCAGTATTTT
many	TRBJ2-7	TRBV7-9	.	CASSVGAPSYEQYF	TGTGCCAGCAGCGTCGGGGCGCCCTCCTACGAGCAGTACTTC
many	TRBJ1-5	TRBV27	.	CASSFEGPYSNQPQHF	TGTGCCAGCAGTTTTGAGGGGCCCTATAGCAATCAGCCCCAGCATTTT
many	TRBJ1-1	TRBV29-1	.	CSVEARGTTEAFF	TGCAGCGTTGAGGCCAGGGGTACCACTGAAGCTTTCTTT
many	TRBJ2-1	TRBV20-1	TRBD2	CSARDHSGGGNEQFF	TGCAGTGCTAGAGATCACAGCGGGGGAGGCAATGAGCAGTTCTTC
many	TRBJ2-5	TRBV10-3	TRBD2	CAISDLGGREETQYF	TGTGCCATCAGTGATCTTGGCGGGAGGGAGGAGACCCAGTACTTC
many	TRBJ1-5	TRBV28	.	CASSLGTSGVQPQHF	TGTGCCAGCAGCCTTGGGACTTCGGGCGTTCAGCCCCAGCATTTT
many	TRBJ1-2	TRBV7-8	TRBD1	CASSQFKLGTAANYGYTF	TGTGCCAGCAGCCAATTTAAACTAGGGACAGCCGCTAACTATGGCTACACCTTC
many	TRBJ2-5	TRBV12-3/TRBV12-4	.	CASSFRHTNRAETQYF	TGTGCCAGCAGTTTTAGGCACACGAACCGGGCGGAGACCCAGTACTTC
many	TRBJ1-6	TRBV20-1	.	CSARAGGSPPYNSPLHF	TGCAGTGCTAGAGCGGGGGGTTCCCCCCCTTATAATTCACCCCTCCACTTT
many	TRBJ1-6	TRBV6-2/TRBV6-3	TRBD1	CASSLSPGDRGRTYNSPLHF	TGTGCCAGCAGCTTATCCCCCGGGGACAGGGGTCGCACCTATAATTCACCCCTCCACTTT
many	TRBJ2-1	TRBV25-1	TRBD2	CASPETPGLAGGPCVEQFF	TGTGCCAGCCCGGAGACCCCAGGGTTAGCGGGAGGGCCGTGTGTTGAGCAGTTCTTC
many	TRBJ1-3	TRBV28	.	CASTLGQTSGNTIYF	TGTGCCAGTACCCTCGGACAGACCTCTGGAAACACCATATATTTT
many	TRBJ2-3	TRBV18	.	CASSPRTDTQYF	TGTGCCAGCTCACCCCGAACGGATACGCAGTATTTT